The 14 T cell receptor beta chains given below trace back to one sample, sequenced in a study of T cell responses to AZD1222 COVID-19 vaccine. The table came from immunoSEQ multiplex PCR; TCRdb's copy has only in-frame clones and leaves some out. The sample yields some 150,000 clones, 85% to 95% seen once. Sequences were derived from peripheral blood, sampled on day 0 of AZD1222 vaccination. These receptors originate from an adult in good health.

The genes are TRBV5-8 and TRBJ1-2, with 7 positions matching TRBD1. The CDR3 has 14 residues. Germline loops: CDR1 SGHTS, CDR2 YDEGEE. Trimming took 6 bases from V and 7 from J; bases not matched to a gene: 12. DNA for the CDR3: TGTGCCAGCATCAACCCCCTGCAGGGGGGTGGCTACACCTTC. Protein sequence: CASINPLQGGGYTF. Filled out from reference TRBV5-8 and TRBJ1-2, the complete variable domain reads EAGVTQSPTHLIKTRGQQATLRCSPISGHTSVYWYQQALGLGLQFLLWYDEGEERNRGNFPPRFSGRQFPNYSSELNVNALELEDSALYLCASINPLQGGGYTFGSGTRLTVV.

The V gene is TRBV29-1, the J gene TRBJ1-5, with 7 bases identical to TRBD1. V shed 4 bases and J 6 bases; nucleotides not matched to a gene: 6. The CDR3 sequence is 13 residues long. The germline CDR1 and CDR2 sequences are SQVTM and ANQGSEA. CDR3 bases: TGCAGCGTTGGACAGGGCGTGGGTCAGCCCCAGCATTTT. Translating it yields CSVGQGVGQPQHF.

This clone was seen only a few times. V is TRBV10-3 and J is TRBJ1-2, with TRBD1 matching 9 bases. Germline trimming cut 4 bases from V and 4 bases from J; bases unmatched to any gene: 7. Germline CDR1 and CDR2: ENHRY and SYGVKD. The CDR3 loop spans 15 amino acids. Written as DNA, the CDR3 is TGTGCCATCAGTGTTGACAGGGGGGACGTCTATGGCTACACCTTC. This encodes CAISVDRGDVYGYTF.

The gene calls are TRBV6-5 and TRBJ1-5; 10 bases are a match to TRBD1. This CDR3 comprises 14 residues. Germline V gene lookup returns CDR1 MNHEY and CDR2 SVGAGI. V shed 7 bases, J shed 7 bases, and the junction held 7 bases outside the gene matches. The CDR3 bases are TGTGCCAGCACCCGGACAGGGGGGAAGCAGCCCCAGCATTTT. Translated, it gives CASTRTGGKQPQHF.

The V and J genes are TRBV28 and TRBJ1-6; 10 positions agree with TRBD1. CDR1 and CDR2 (germline): MDHEN, SYDVKM. The CDR3 runs 14 residues. The V segment lost 6 bases and the J segment 7 bases; nucleotides outside the gene matches: 3. CDR3 residues: CASSLGQGNSPLHF. The CDR3 DNA reads TGTGCCAGCAGCCTGGGACAGGGGAATTCACCCCTCCACTTT. Based on the CDR3 plus reference TRBV28 and TRBJ1-6, the full variable domain is DVKVTQSSRYLVKRTGEKVFLECVQDMDHENMFWYRQDPGLGLRLIYFSYDVKMKEKGDIPEGYSVSREKKERFSLILESASTNQTSMYLCASSLGQGNSPLHFGNGTRLTVT.

The genes are TRBV5-4 and TRBJ1-5; weak D call: TRBD1 (5 bases). With 1 base removed from V and 4 bases from J, the gap between germline ends came to 9 bases. The CDR3 is 14 amino acids. The V gene's germline CDR1 is SGHNT and CDR2 YYREEE (reference sequence). CDR3 loop: CASSLIGANQPQHF. The CDR3, as DNA: TGTGCCAGCAGCTTGATAGGGGCGAATCAGCCCCAGCATTTT.

The chain joins TRBV4-1 to TRBJ1-2; weak D call: TRBD1 (6 bases). CDR1 and CDR2 from the germline V gene are MGHRA and YSYEKL. The CDR3 has 15 residues. Trimming took off 5 bases at V and 0 bases at J, with 13 bases between the two ends. The CDR3 protein is CASSLGAGANYGYTF. In DNA, the CDR3 is TGCGCCAGCAGCTTAGGGGCAGGGGCTAACTATGGCTACACCTTC.

The chain combines TRBV18 with TRBJ1-3, with D possibly matching TRBD1 (6 bases). Germline loops: CDR1 KGHSH, CDR2 LQKENI. The CDR3 totals 16 residues. Trimming took off 0 bases at V and 3 bases at J, with 12 bases between the two ends. The CDR3 spells CASSPPSTGIGNTIYF. CDR3 sequence (DNA): TGTGCCAGCTCACCACCCTCAACAGGGATTGGAAACACCATATATTTT.

The chain employs TRBV5-6 and TRBJ1-3; TRBD1 matches at 10 bases. CDR1 and CDR2 (germline): SGHDT, YYEEEE. CDR3 size: 15 residues. V lost 4 bases, J lost 6 bases, and 7 bases stayed unmatched. CDR3 sequence (DNA): TGTGCCAGCAGCCAAACCGACAGGGGGCTAAACACCATATATTTT. Translated: CASSQTDRGLNTIYF.

This clone has just one count. This chain uses TRBV5-4 with TRBJ1-6; 8 nucleotides match TRBD1. V trimming: 4 bases; J trimming: 10 bases; junction bases outside the gene matches: 7. The germline gives CDR1 SGHNT, CDR2 YYREEE (reference sequence). The CDR3 is made up of 14 amino acids. The DNA for the CDR3 is TGTGCCAGCAGCCCGACAGGGGTTGAATCACCCCTCCACTTT. It codes for CASSPTGVESPLHF.

This clone has a single count. The chain joins TRBV3-1 (or the pseudogene TRBV3-2) to TRBJ2-7; no clear D. The V end was cut by 7 bases, the J end by 2 bases, with 12 bases between. This CDR3 has 13 amino acids. CDR1 is LGHDT, CDR2 YNNKEL, per germline (reference sequence). The CDR3 sequence: CASIGLLAYEQYF. CDR3 nucleotides: TGTGCCAGCATAGGCTTGCTAGCCTACGAGCAGTACTTC.

The J gene is TRBJ1-2, the V gene TRBV27; D gene ambiguous. Looked up from germline, CDR1 is MNHEY and CDR2 is SMNVEV (reference sequence). The CDR3 is made up of 17 amino acids. Trimming removed 6 bases at V and 9 bases at J, with 29 bases between. CDR3: CASSHEHYRRTQRSYTF. CDR3 nucleotide sequence: TGTGCCAGCAGCCACGAACACTACCGCCGCACCCAGCGCAGCTACACCTTC.

Written as DNA, the CDR3 is TGTGCCAGTCGTCCAAAACCCAGACAGGTTTTGGGTCCAGAAGAGACCCAGTACTTC. It yields the protein CASRPKPRQVLGPEETQYF. The V gene is TRBV3-1 (or the pseudogene TRBV3-2), the J gene TRBJ2-5; possibly TRBD1 for D (6 bases). The CDR3 consists of 19 residues. V dropped 9 bases and J dropped 3 bases, with 32 bases sitting between them. The germline gives CDR1 LGHDT, CDR2 YNNKEL (reference sequence).

The chain couples TRBV11-3 to TRBJ2-7; 11 positions match TRBD2. In germline, CDR1 is SGHNT, CDR2 YENEEA. The CDR3 totals 14 residues. Trimming removed 2 bases from V and 3 bases from J; junction bases left unmatched: 0. CDR3 DNA sequence: TGTGCCAGCAGCTTAACTAGCGGGGGCTACGAGCAGTACTTC. Translated: CASSLTSGGYEQYF.